These 29 T cell receptor beta chains originate from one sample sequenced in a study of blood T cell repertoires in COVID-19. Produced via immunoSEQ multiplex PCR; TCRdb's table is partial and in-frame only. This table has approximately 150,000 clones, roughly four fifths appearing once. Material: peripheral blood. These receptors all come from a man aged 65-85 years with active or convalescent COVID-19.

The rearrangement links TRBV24-1 to TRBJ2-1, with 8 bases lining up with TRBD2. This CDR3 has 16 amino acids. Germline V gene lookup returns CDR1 KGHDR and CDR2 SFDVKD. V trimming: 3 bases; J trimming: 4 bases; junction bases outside the gene matches: 7. This chain's CDR3 is CATSDLLADSYNEQFF. CDR3 coding DNA: TGTGCCACCAGTGATCTACTAGCGGATAGTTACAATGAGCAGTTCTTC.

A word on this clone: Different DNA sequences within this sample yield the same CDR3. The genes are TRBV9 and TRBJ1-2; 8 bases are shared with TRBD1. The V gene's germline CDR1 is SGDLS and CDR2 YYNGEE. The CDR3 has 14 amino acids. V shed 3 bases, J shed 2 bases, and the junction held 3 bases outside the gene matches. The CDR3: CASSAGQGNYGYTF. The CDR3 nucleotides read TGTGCCAGCAGCGCCGGACAGGGAAACTATGGCTACACCTTC.

This clone was seen once. The rearrangement uses TRBV5-5 and TRBJ2-3; TRBD2 aligns across 8 bases. Germline assignment: CDR1 SGHKS and CDR2 YYEKEE (reference sequence). V lost 4 bases, J lost 1 base, and 8 bases stayed unmatched. This CDR3 has 16 amino acids. CDR3 in DNA: TGTGCCAGCAGCCCCCCGGGGGGGCAGGGCACAGATACGCAGTATTTT. This sequence encodes CASSPPGGQGTDTQYF.

The chain couples TRBV5-1 to TRBJ1-3; D possibly corresponds to TRBD1 (5 bases). The CDR3 runs to 16 residues. Per germline, CDR1 SGHRS and CDR2 YFSETQ. V was clipped by 4 bases and J by 4 bases, with 18 bases between them. Written as DNA, the CDR3 is TGCGCCAGCAGCCCGGAAGGGGCCTCCGGGGGAAACACCATATATTTT. As protein: CASSPEGASGGNTIYF.

CDR3 region: CASSHNGQGASTDTQYF. The CDR3 region has the DNA TGCGCCAGCAGTCACAACGGACAGGGCGCTAGCACAGATACGCAGTATTTT. J is TRBJ2-3 and V is TRBV23-1; 8 bases line up with TRBD1. TRBV23-1 is filed as an ORF, its function uncertain. V lost 3 bases, J lost 0 bases, and 8 bases stayed unmatched. The CDR3 runs to 17 residues.

The CDR3 DNA sequence: TGTGCCAGCAGCGCCCGGGACTACACTTTCTACGAGCAGTACTTC. The encoded protein is CASSARDYTFYEQYF. The rearrangement uses TRBV9 and TRBJ2-7, with 7 bases aligning to TRBD2. The germline V gene encodes CDR1 SGDLS and CDR2 YYNGEE. This CDR3 is built from 15 residues. The ends lost 3 bases at V and 3 bases at J; junction bases unmatched: 9.

This sequence joins TRBV6-2 or TRBV6-3 and TRBJ2-7; 8 bases map to TRBD1. The CDR3 is 15 residues long. Trimming took 0 bases from V and 7 from J; bases not matched to a gene: 8. CDR1 MNHEY and CDR2 SVGEGT come from the germline V gene. The CDR3 nucleotides read TGTGCCAGCAGTTACTCGGGCAGGGGGCTTCATGAGCAGTACTTC. Its translation is CASSYSGRGLHEQYF.

The sample holds one count of this clone. This chain uses TRBV4-3 with TRBJ2-5; D might be TRBD1 (6 bases). V lost 5 bases, J lost 1 base, and 14 bases lay in between. This CDR3 has 15 residues. Looked up from germline, CDR1 is LGHNA and CDR2 is YSLEER. CDR3 nucleotides: TGCGCCAGCAGCAGGGGGTTCAGAGTCCAAGAGACCCAGTACTTC. It translates to CASSRGFRVQETQYF.

V is TRBV28 and J is TRBJ1-4; D not certain. Germline loops: CDR1 MDHEN, CDR2 SYDVKM. This CDR3 has 14 amino acids. V was shortened by 6 bases and J by 7 bases, with 15 bases between the two germline ends. CDR3 residues: CASRERLQAEKLFF. For the CDR3, the DNA is TGTGCCAGCAGGGAACGGCTTCAGGCTGAAAAACTGTTTTTT.

The chain combines TRBV6-1 with TRBJ1-3; D not resolved. V lost 2 bases and J 0 bases, leaving 11 bases between the germline ends. This CDR3 has 16 residues. Germline CDR1 is MNHNS and CDR2 is SASEGT. CDR3 sequence: CASSERRGSSGNTIYF. The CDR3 DNA reads TGTGCCAGCAGTGAACGCCGGGGTTCCTCTGGAAACACCATATATTTT.

The chain joins TRBV5-1 to TRBJ2-3; 9 bases fit TRBD1. Looked up from germline, CDR1 is SGHRS and CDR2 is YFSETQ. V shed 4 bases and J 0 bases; nucleotides not matched to a gene: 6. This CDR3 contains 16 residues. The CDR3 coding sequence is TGCGCCAGCAGCCCGGGACAGGGTGGGAGCACAGATACGCAGTATTTT. This encodes CASSPGQGGSTDTQYF. The full variable domain, completed using reference TRBV5-1 and TRBJ2-3, is KAGVTQTPRYLIKTRGQQVTLSCSPISGHRSVSWYQQTPGQGLQFLFEYFSETQRNKGNFPGRFSGRQFSNSRSEMNVSTLELGDSALYLCASSPGQGGSTDTQYFGPGTRLTVL.

This chain joins TRBV10-2 and TRBJ1-2; D not certain. Trimming took 2 bases from V and 4 from J, leaving 8 bases between them. CDR1 is WSHSY, CDR2 SAAADI, per germline. This CDR3 is 13 amino acids long. CDR3 region: CASSERGGYGYTF. CDR3 sequence (DNA): TGCGCCAGCAGTGAGCGGGGTGGCTATGGCTACACCTTC.

The rearrangement joins TRBV2 to TRBJ1-5, with TRBD1 matching over 9 bases. The CDR3 has 13 amino acids. Germline CDR1 and CDR2: SNHLY and FYNNEI. The V segment lost 8 bases and the J segment 7 bases; nucleotides outside the gene matches: 6. In nucleotides, the CDR3 is TGTGCCAGCGACAGGGGGACGGGACAGCCCCAGCATTTT. Translating gives CASDRGTGQPQHF.

The chain combines TRBV6-2 or TRBV6-3 with TRBJ2-1, with D unresolved. Per the germline V gene, CDR1 is MNHEY and CDR2 is SVGEGT. V lost 3 bases to trimming and J lost 7 bases, with 7 bases between them. The CDR3 has 12 amino acids. CDR3 coding DNA: TGTGCCAGCAGTTATGTCGTTAATGAGCAGTTCTTC. As protein: CASSYVVNEQFF.

This clone was found once. The chain combines TRBV18 with TRBJ1-5; TRBD1 aligns across 11 bases. The CDR3 extends over 14 amino acids. V lost 5 bases and J lost 6; bases outside the gene matches: 3. In germline, CDR1 is KGHSH, CDR2 LQKENI. The CDR3 protein is CASSEGTGGQPQHF. CDR3 coding DNA: TGTGCCAGCTCAGAAGGGACAGGGGGTCAGCCCCAGCATTTT.

V is TRBV7-3 and J is TRBJ1-1; 10 bases match TRBD1. Trimming removed 5 bases from V and 3 bases from J; junction bases left unmatched: 6. Germline V gene sequence: CDR1 SGHTA, CDR2 FQGTGA. This CDR3 is 15 amino acids long. The CDR3 here is CASSRTGTGDTEAFF. In DNA, the CDR3 is TGTGCCAGCAGCCGGACCGGGACAGGGGACACTGAAGCTTTCTTT.

V is TRBV10-3 and J is TRBJ1-5; D may be TRBD1 (6 bases). The CDR3 sequence is 15 residues long. The V end was cut by 5 bases, the J end by 4 bases, with 15 bases between. Germline CDR1 is ENHRY and CDR2 is SYGVKD. CDR3 sequence (DNA): TGTGCCATCAGTCCGACAGGCATCCTAAATCAGCCCCAGCATTTT. Translating gives CAISPTGILNQPQHF.

The sample holds a few counts of this clone. The chain uses TRBV6-5 and TRBJ2-2, with D possibly TRBD2 on 7 matching bases. The CDR3 runs 15 residues. In germline, CDR1 is MNHEY, CDR2 SVGAGI. V was shortened by 6 bases and J by 0 bases, with 11 bases between the two germline ends. The CDR3 DNA reads TGTGCCAGCAGGGGAGGGGGGGCGAACACCGGGGAGCTGTTTTTT. It codes for CASRGGGANTGELFF.

The table lists this clone with a count of one. The chain links TRBV7-2 to TRBJ2-5; D unclear. The CDR3 is 15 amino acids. With 0 bases removed from V and 2 bases from J, the gap between germline ends came to 10 bases. The germline V gene has CDR1 SGHTA and CDR2 FQGNSA. CDR3 protein: CASSLAGLTQETQYF. The CDR3, as DNA: TGTGCCAGCAGCTTAGCGGGCCTAACTCAAGAGACCCAGTACTTC. Complete variable domain (other parts from reference TRBV7-2 and TRBJ2-5): GAGVSQSPSNKVTEKGKDVELRCDPISGHTALYWYRQSLGQGLEFLIYFQGNSAPDKSGLPSDRFSAERTGGSVSTLTIQRTQQEDSAVYLCASSLAGLTQETQYFGPGTRLLVL.

The chain combines TRBV15 with TRBJ1-4, with 11 bases identical to TRBD1. Germline loops: CDR1 LNHNV, CDR2 YYDKDF (reference sequence). The CDR3 has 15 residues. V lost 4 bases and J lost 6; bases outside the gene matches: 4. CDR3 sequence: CATSIRTGGDEKLFF. CDR3 sequence (DNA): TGTGCCACCAGCATTCGGACAGGGGGCGATGAAAAACTGTTTTTT.

This rearrangement joins TRBV7-9 to TRBJ2-1; TRBD2 aligns across 7 bases. The CDR3 is 15 amino acids. The V gene end was trimmed by 2 bases and the J gene end by 4 bases; junction bases not matched to a gene: 5. Germline assignment: CDR1 SEHNR and CDR2 FQNEAQ (reference sequence). The CDR3 spells CASSLIAGEYNEQFF. The CDR3 DNA is TGTGCCAGCAGCTTAATCGCGGGGGAATACAATGAGCAGTTCTTC.

As DNA, the CDR3 is TGTGCCAGCTCACCTCAGGGACAGGGGTACCAAGAGACCCAGTACTTC. Protein product: CASSPQGQGYQETQYF. The rearrangement joins TRBV18 to TRBJ2-5; 10 nucleotides agree with TRBD1. The germline V gene has CDR1 KGHSH and CDR2 LQKENI. J gave up 0 bases and V 3 bases, and 4 bases lay outside the gene matches. The CDR3 runs to 16 residues.

The V and J genes are TRBV5-1 and TRBJ2-1; D call uncertain. This CDR3 spans 12 amino acids. Germline-derived CDR1 and CDR2 are SGHRS and YFSETQ. V lost 1 base and J lost 6, with 5 bases in between. Here the CDR3 DNA reads TGCGCCAGCAGCTTGCCCCTCAATGAGCAGTTCTTC. Encoded protein: CASSLPLNEQFF.

The chain joins TRBV10-1 to TRBJ2-1, with 8 bases lining up with TRBD1. The CDR3 has 16 residues. The J segment lost 4 bases and the V segment lost 3 bases, leaving 8 bases of the junction unmatched. The germline V gene has CDR1 WNHNN and CDR2 SYGVQD (reference sequence). The CDR3 reads CASSEGDRSIYNEQFF. In nucleotides, the CDR3 is TGCGCCAGCAGTGAAGGGGACAGGTCGATTTACAATGAGCAGTTCTTC.

In nucleotides, the CDR3 is TGCGCCAGCAGCATCAGACGGGGCGAGCAGTACTTC. Translation gives CASSIRRGEQYF. The chain combines TRBV5-1 with TRBJ2-7, with TRBD2 as a possible D gene (5 bases). Between the trimmed V and J ends, which lost 4 bases and 6 bases, there was a span of 11 bases. This CDR3 comprises 12 residues. CDR1 and CDR2 from the germline V gene are SGHRS and YFSETQ. The complete variable domain, with remaining parts taken from reference TRBV5-1 and TRBJ2-7, reads KAGVTQTPRYLIKTRGQQVTLSCSPISGHRSVSWYQQTPGQGLQFLFEYFSETQRNKGNFPGRFSGRQFSNSRSEMNVSTLELGDSALYLCASSIRRGEQYFGPGTRLTVT.

This chain connects TRBV19 to TRBJ1-5; 9 nucleotides align to TRBD1. CDR3 length: 15 amino acids. After removal of 3 bases from V and 4 bases from J, the junction contained 4 bases not matched to a gene. Germline CDR1 is LNHDA and CDR2 is SQIVND (reference sequence). CDR3 sequence (DNA): TGTGCCAGTAGTATGGGGGACAGGGAGAATCAGCCCCAGCATTTT. It specifies CASSMGDRENQPQHF.

This chain links TRBV11-2 with TRBJ1-4, with D tentatively TRBD1 (5 bases). V was shortened by 1 base and J by 14 bases, with 17 bases between the two germline ends. CDR1 and CDR2 from the germline V gene are SGHAT and FQNNGV. This CDR3 has 14 amino acids. This CDR3 is CASSLVTAGGMLFF. CDR3 coding DNA: TGTGCCAGCAGCTTAGTGACAGCCGGGGGTATGCTGTTTTTT.

The chain employs TRBV6-4 and TRBJ2-1; 12 nucleotides match TRBD2. Germline V lookup: CDR1 MRHNA, CDR2 SNTAGT. The CDR3 has 17 residues. V dropped 0 bases and J dropped 6; count of bases not matched to a gene: 6. The CDR3 region has the DNA TGTGCCAGCAGTGACTCGAGCGCTAGCGGGAGGGGCAATGAGCAGTTCTTC. Its translation: CASSDSSASGRGNEQFF.

This clone was found once. V usage is TRBV6-5 and J usage is TRBJ2-5, with 7 positions matching TRBD1. This CDR3 is 15 amino acids long. V dropped 5 bases and J dropped 5; count of bases not matched to a gene: 11. The germline V gene has CDR1 MNHEY and CDR2 SVGAGI. The CDR3 coding sequence is TGTGCCAGCAGTATGACAGGGTGGTTGGACGAGACCCAGTACTTC. Residues: CASSMTGWLDETQYF.